The source of this T cell receptor (beta chain) is a study of a mutant IDH1 vaccine in newly diagnosed glioma. Concerning this clone: Antigen unknown.

Trimming cost V 6 bases and J 0 bases, with 14 bases left between them. The CDR3 has 15 amino acids. Germline CDR1 and CDR2: MNHEY and SMNVEV (reference sequence). This sample's time point: week 11, during vaccination. All doses held 300 ug of mutant IDH1 20-mer peptide, with topical imiquimod. Here immunoSEQ multiplex PCR was the method, and the copy in TCRdb shows in-frame clones only, minus some. The table has 40,000 or so clones, 84% seen once; the top ten hold 2.2%. Sequenced material: PBMCs, taken from a glioma patient whose treatment included an IDH1 peptide vaccine. The chain uses TRBV27 and TRBJ1-2, with TRBD1 as a possible D gene (5 bases). The origin of this receptor is a man aged 35 to 55 with glioma. CDR3 protein: CASSSFPGPNYGYTF. In DNA form, the CDR3 reads TGTGCCAGCAGCTCATTCCCGGGGCCTAACTATGGCTACACCTTC.